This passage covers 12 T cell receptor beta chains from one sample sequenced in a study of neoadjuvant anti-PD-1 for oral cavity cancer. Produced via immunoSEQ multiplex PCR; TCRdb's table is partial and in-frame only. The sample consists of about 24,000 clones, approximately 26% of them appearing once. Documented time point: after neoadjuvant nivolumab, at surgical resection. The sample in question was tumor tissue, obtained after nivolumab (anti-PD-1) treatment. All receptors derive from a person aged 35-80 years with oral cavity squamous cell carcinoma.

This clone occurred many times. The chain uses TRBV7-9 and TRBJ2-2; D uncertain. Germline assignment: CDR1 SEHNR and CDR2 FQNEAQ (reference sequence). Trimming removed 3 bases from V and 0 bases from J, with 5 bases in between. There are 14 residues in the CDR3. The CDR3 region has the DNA TGTGCCAGCAGCTTCTCGGCGAACACCGGGGAGCTGTTTTTT. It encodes CASSFSANTGELFF.

The CDR3 DNA follows: TGTGCCTGGAGTCCCGGCCTACATAGCAATCAGCCCCAGCATTTT. Protein product: CAWSPGLHSNQPQHF. The chain recombines TRBV30 with TRBJ1-5, with D unclear. Germline lookup yields CDR1 GTSNPN and CDR2 SVGIG (reference sequence). The length of the CDR3 is 15 residues. The ends were cut back, 2 bases at V and 0 bases at J, with 11 bases in the middle.

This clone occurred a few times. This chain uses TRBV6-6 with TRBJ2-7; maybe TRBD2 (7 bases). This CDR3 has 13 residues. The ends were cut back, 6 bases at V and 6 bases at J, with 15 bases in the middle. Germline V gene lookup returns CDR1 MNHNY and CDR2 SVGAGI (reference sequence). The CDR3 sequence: CASRPGRGGEQYF. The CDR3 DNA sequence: TGTGCCAGCAGACCCGGTAGGGGGGGCGAGCAGTACTTC.

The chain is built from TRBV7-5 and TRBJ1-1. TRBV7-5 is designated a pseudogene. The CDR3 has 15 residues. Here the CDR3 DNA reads TGTGCCAGAAGCTTAAAGGCTGCGGCCAACACTGAAGCTTTCTTT. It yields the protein CARSLKAAANTEAFF.

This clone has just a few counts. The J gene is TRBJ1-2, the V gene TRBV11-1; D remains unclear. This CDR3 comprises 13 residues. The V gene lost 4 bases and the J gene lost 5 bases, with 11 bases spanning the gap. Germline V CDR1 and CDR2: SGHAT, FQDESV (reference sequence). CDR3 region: CASSSPPGYGYTF. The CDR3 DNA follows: TGTGCCAGCAGCTCCCCCCCGGGGTATGGCTACACCTTC.

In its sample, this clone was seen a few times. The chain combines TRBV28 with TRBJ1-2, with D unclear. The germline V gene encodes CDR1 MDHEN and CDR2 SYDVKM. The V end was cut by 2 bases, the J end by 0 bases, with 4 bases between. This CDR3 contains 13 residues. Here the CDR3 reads CASSLPANYGYTF. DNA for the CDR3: TGTGCCAGCAGTTTACCGGCTAACTATGGCTACACCTTC.

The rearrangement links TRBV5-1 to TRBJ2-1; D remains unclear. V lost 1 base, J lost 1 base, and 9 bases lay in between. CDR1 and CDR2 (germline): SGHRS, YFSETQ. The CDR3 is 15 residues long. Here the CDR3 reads CASSLSGYSYNEQFF. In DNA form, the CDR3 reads TGCGCCAGCAGCTTGTCCGGATATTCCTACAATGAGCAGTTCTTC.

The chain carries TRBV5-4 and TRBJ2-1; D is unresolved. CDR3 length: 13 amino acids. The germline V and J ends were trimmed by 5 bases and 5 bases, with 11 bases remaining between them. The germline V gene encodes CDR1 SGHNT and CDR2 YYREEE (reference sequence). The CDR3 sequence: CASSSDIHNEQFF. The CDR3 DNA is TGTGCCAGCAGTTCTGACATTCACAATGAGCAGTTCTTC.

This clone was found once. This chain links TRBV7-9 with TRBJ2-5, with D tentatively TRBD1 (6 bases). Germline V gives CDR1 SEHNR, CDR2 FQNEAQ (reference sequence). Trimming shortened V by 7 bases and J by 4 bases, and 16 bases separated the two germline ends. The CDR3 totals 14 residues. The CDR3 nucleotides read TGTGCCAGCACCCCTCACAGGGATCGAGAGACCCAGTACTTC. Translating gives CASTPHRDRETQYF. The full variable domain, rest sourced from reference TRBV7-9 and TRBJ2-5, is DTGVSQNPRHKITKRGQNVTFRCDPISEHNRLYWYRQTLGQGPEFLTYFQNEAQLEKSRLLSDRFSAERPKGSFSTLEIQRTEQGDSAMYLCASTPHRDRETQYFGPGTRLLVL.

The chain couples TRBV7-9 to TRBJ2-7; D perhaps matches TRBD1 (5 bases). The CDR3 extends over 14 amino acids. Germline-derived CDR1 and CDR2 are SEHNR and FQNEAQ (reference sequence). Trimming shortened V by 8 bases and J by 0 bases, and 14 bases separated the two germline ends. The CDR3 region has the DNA TGTGCCAGCGTCCTAGGGGCAGCCTCCTACGAGCAGTACTTC. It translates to CASVLGAASYEQYF.

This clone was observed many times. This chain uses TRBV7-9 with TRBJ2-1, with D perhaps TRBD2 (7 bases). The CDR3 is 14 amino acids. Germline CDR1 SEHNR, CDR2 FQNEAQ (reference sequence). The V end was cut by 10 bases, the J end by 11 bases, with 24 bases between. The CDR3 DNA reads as TGTGCCACGCAAGGGGAGGGGACACTAGAGCAGCAGTTCTTC. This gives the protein CATQGEGTLEQQFF.

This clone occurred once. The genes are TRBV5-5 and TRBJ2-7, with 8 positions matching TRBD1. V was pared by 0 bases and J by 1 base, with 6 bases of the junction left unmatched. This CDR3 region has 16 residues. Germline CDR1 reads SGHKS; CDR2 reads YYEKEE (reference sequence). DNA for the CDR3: TGTGCCAGCAGCTTGGCGACGGGACAGGTTTCCTACGAGCAGTACTTC. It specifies CASSLATGQVSYEQYF.